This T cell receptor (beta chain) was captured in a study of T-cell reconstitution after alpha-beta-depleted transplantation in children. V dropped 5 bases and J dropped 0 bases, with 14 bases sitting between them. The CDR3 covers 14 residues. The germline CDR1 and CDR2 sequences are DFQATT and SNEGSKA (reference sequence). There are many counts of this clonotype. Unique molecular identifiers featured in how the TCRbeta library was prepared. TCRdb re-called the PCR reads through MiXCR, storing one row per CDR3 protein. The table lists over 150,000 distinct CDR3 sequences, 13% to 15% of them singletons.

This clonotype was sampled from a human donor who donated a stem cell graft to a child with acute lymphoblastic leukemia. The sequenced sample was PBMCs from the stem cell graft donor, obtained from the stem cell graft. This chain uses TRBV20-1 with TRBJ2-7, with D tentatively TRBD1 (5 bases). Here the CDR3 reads CSADRQTLSYEQYF. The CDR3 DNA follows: TGCAGTGCTGACCGACAGACACTCTCCTACGAGCAGTACTTC.